This entry concerns a single TCR beta chain. Its specificity is not known. This record belongs to a study of T cell responses to AZD1222 COVID-19 vaccine. Whole-study results and caveats: Possibly, clonal diversity was underestimated; donors were largely white British and included more females. CD4 TCRs covered the whole spike, strongest at regions 160-218 and 743-854. At study baseline, merely five or six AZD1222 recipients were seropositive.

Trimming removed 5 bases at V and 7 bases at J, with 6 bases between. The length of the CDR3 is 11 residues. Germline V CDR1 and CDR2: GTSNPN, SVGIG (reference sequence). Some clones are missing from TCRdb's copy, which holds only in-frame ones; the method was immunoSEQ multiplex PCR. The sample includes around 78,000 clones, around nine tenths seen only once; the top ten take about 4.9%. V gene TRBV30 combines with J gene TRBJ1-6; D unresolved. The sequence derives from an adult in good health. The specimen comprised peripheral blood, sampled on day 0 of MenACWY control vaccination. The CDR3 DNA reads TGTGCCTGGGGTATGAATTCACCCCTCCACTTT. As protein: CAWGMNSPLHF. The full variable domain, with the rest looked up from reference TRBV30 and TRBJ1-6, is SQTIHQWPATLVQPVGSPLSLECTVEGTSNPNLYWYRQAAGRGLQLLFYSVGIGQISSEVPQNLSASRPQDRQFILSSKKLLLSDSGFYLCAWGMNSPLHFGNGTRLTVT.